The sequence of this T cell receptor beta chain was determined in a study of blood T cells in healthy people across ages. It was with a sample-barcoded 5' primer and a J-beta primer mix that a second PCR of about 7 to 12 cycles was run. Researchers report that a template-switch adaptor with 12 random nucleotides tagged each cDNA molecule. Researchers report that each sample yielded at least 3 million CDR3-containing paired-end reads. One entry per CDR3 protein, called by TCRdb with MiXCR from the 5' RACE reads. The sample has approximately 2,000,000 distinct CDR3 sequences, around 40% seen once; the top ten hold 20% to 25%. CDR3 length: 12 residues. CDR1 is MNHEY and CDR2 is SVGEGT in the germline V gene. Trimming removed 2 bases at V and 3 bases at J, with 4 bases between.

The V call is TRBV6-2 or TRBV6-3, the J call TRBJ2-5, with D unclear. The sequence came from a human donor in good health. What was sequenced was blood. CDR3 sequence reads: CASSYTKETQYF. CDR3 DNA: TGTGCCAGCAGTTACACCAAAGAGACCCAGTACTTC.